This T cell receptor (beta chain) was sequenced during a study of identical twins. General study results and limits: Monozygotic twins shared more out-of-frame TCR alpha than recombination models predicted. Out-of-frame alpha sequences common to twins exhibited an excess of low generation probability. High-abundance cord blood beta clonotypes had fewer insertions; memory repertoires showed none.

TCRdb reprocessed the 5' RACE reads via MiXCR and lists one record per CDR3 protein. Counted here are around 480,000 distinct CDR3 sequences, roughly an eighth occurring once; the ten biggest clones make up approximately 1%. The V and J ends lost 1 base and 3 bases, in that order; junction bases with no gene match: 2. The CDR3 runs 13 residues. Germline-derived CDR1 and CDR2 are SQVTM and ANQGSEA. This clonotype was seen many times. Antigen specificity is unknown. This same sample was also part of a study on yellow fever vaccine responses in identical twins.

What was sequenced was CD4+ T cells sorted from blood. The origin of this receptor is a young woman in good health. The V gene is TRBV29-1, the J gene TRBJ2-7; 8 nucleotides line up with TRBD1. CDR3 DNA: TGCAGCGTTGAAGGAACAGGGGGCTACGAGCAGTACTTC. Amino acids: CSVEGTGGYEQYF.